Included here is one TCR beta chain sequence, with context. What it binds is unknown. PCR was performed using 60 Vbeta and 13 Jbeta primers. Libraries were prepared by immunoSEQ multiplex PCR; TCRdb keeps only in-frame clonotypes and omits some of them. The top ten clones hold just under 3% of a sample with 150,000 to 200,000 clones, around 75% of them seen once. The sample comes from a study of cytomegalovirus exposure and HLA in healthy donors. Study-level results: TCR beta sequences reportedly predicted most subjects' HLA-A and HLA-B alleles accurately. Specificity for CMV antigens was confirmed in vitro for a few of the CMV-associated chains. Most TCR sequences were seen very rarely across donors, but some public TCRs occurred in many. The study recorded about 150 TCR beta chains that were cytomegalovirus-associated.

V shed 1 base and J shed 4 bases, with 13 bases lying between them. Germline CDR1 SGHDN, CDR2 FVKESK. The CDR3 totals 15 residues. The source is a woman aged 45-60 years in good health and CMV-seropositive. The chain couples TRBV14 to TRBJ1-2; no reliable D call. The source material was PBMCs. The DNA for the CDR3 is TGTGCCAGCAGCCAAGTTGCCACCAAGAGCTATGGCTACACCTTC. Translating it yields CASSQVATKSYGYTF. Together with reference TRBV14 and TRBJ1-2, the CDR3 gives the full variable domain: EAGVTQFPSHSVIEKGQTVTLRCDPISGHDNLYWYRRVMGKEIKFLLHFVKESKQDESGMPNNRFLAERTGGTYSTLKVQPAELEDSGVYFCASSQVATKSYGYTFGSGTRLTVV.